The 5 T cell receptor beta chains reported below all come from one sample, sequenced in a study of shared T cell receptors in the human thymus. Only in-frame clones appear in the TCRdb table, and some are missing; sequencing was by immunoSEQ multiplex PCR. The sample lists hundreds of thousands of clones; over 75% were seen once. This same sample was also taken into another study, of human thymus T cells.

Sequencing input: thymocytes. All receptors derive from a boy younger than two with a congenital heart defect.

This sequence joins TRBV5-8 and TRBJ2-7; D is possibly TRBD2 (5 bases). Germline V gene lookup returns CDR1 SGHTS and CDR2 YDEGEE. CDR3 length equals 12 residues. V was trimmed by 5 bases and J by 4 bases, leaving 10 bases between them. The CDR3 region is CASSETGYEQYF. CDR3 in DNA: TGTGCCAGCAGTGAGACGGGGTACGAGCAGTACTTC. Together with reference TRBV5-8 and TRBJ2-7, the CDR3 gives the full variable domain: EAGVTQSPTHLIKTRGQQATLRCSPISGHTSVYWYQQALGLGLQFLLWYDEGEERNRGNFPPRFSGRQFPNYSSELNVNALELEDSALYLCASSETGYEQYFGPGTRLTVT.

The chain recombines TRBV7-4 with TRBJ2-7, with D possibly TRBD1 on 5 matching bases. CDR3 length: 15 residues. Germline V CDR1 and CDR2: SGHVT, SQSDAQ. Trimming pared 1 base from V and 4 bases from J, leaving 14 bases between. CDR3 sequence (DNA): TGTGCCAGCAGCTTAGAGACCAGGGATCGATACGAGCAGTACTTC. Translation gives CASSLETRDRYEQYF.

The chain uses TRBV9 and TRBJ2-1, with a tentative D call TRBD2 (5 bases). V lost 5 bases and J 6 bases, leaving 18 bases between the germline ends. The germline gives CDR1 SGDLS, CDR2 YYNGEE. This CDR3 is built from 15 residues. In nucleotides, the CDR3 is TGTGCCAGCAGTCCGAGCGGCCTCTGGCGCAATGAGCAGTTCTTC. Translating gives CASSPSGLWRNEQFF.

This clone came up once. The V gene is TRBV28, the J gene TRBJ2-1, with a weak D call TRBD1 (5 bases). CDR1 is MDHEN, CDR2 SYDVKM, per germline. The CDR3 consists of 16 residues. V was pared by 5 bases and J by 8 bases, with 22 bases between. CDR3 loop: CASSADVGATLDEQFF. The CDR3 DNA sequence: TGTGCCAGCAGTGCCGACGTTGGGGCTACCCTTGATGAGCAGTTCTTC.

The V and J genes are TRBV4-2 and TRBJ1-3; 7 bases are a match to TRBD1. This CDR3 region has 16 residues. Germline-derived CDR1 and CDR2 are LGHNA and YNFKEQ. J lost 2 bases, V lost 1 base, and 5 bases had no gene match. This CDR3 is CASSQGLRGAGNTIYF. The CDR3 coding sequence is TGTGCCAGCAGCCAAGGGCTCAGGGGGGCTGGAAACACCATATATTTT.